One and the same sample provided the 14 T cell receptor beta chains below, sequenced in a study of beta chain features in type 1 diabetes. General study results and limits: Significant though moderate, a shortening of TCRB CDR3s appeared in all four CD4+ subsets of Type 1 diabetes patients.

No antigen is known for these receptors. Isolated RNA was reverse transcribed in full, so expressed TCRB transcripts were sequenced. The data were produced by immunoSEQ multiplex PCR, yet TCRdb's version contains in-frame clones alone and is incomplete. The repertoire holds 150,000 to 200,000 clones, with 9% to 10% as singletons. The sample taken for sequencing was central memory CD4+ T cells from blood. These receptors all stem from a woman aged 30 to 39 with type 1 diabetes.

This clone was seen only a few times. This chain connects TRBV7-6 to TRBJ2-1, with D tentatively TRBD2 (5 bases). Germline CDR1 is SGHVS and CDR2 is FNYEAQ. V gave up 0 bases and J gave up 4 bases, with 13 bases separating them. CDR3 length: 16 residues. The DNA for the CDR3 is TGTGCCAGCAGCTTAGCTGAGGGCCGAGGGTACAATGAGCAGTTCTTC. This gives the protein CASSLAEGRGYNEQFF.

This clone was counted between two and nine times. The chain couples TRBV19 to TRBJ2-2, with a weak D call TRBD2 (5 bases). CDR3 size: 17 residues. The germline gives CDR1 LNHDA, CDR2 SQIVND (reference sequence). V shed 1 base and J shed 3 bases, with 15 bases lying between them. The CDR3 bases are TGTGCCAGTAGTATAGGGGCTAGCATGTTCCACACCGGGGAGCTGTTTTTT. It is translated as CASSIGASMFHTGELFF.

This clone has only a few counts. V and J are TRBV19 and TRBJ1-5, with 10 positions matching TRBD1. The trim removed 6 bases at V and 5 bases at J, leaving 1 base unmatched. CDR1 is LNHDA and CDR2 is SQIVND in the germline V gene (reference sequence). This CDR3 has 13 amino acids. The CDR3 spells CASRDRGDQPQHF. The CDR3 nucleotides read TGTGCCAGTAGGGACAGGGGGGATCAGCCCCAGCATTTT.

The V and J genes are TRBV30 and TRBJ1-2; the D is unclear. The CDR3 runs 14 residues. Germline V CDR1 and CDR2: GTSNPN, SVGIG (reference sequence). V was shortened by 1 base and J by 3 bases, with 12 bases between the two germline ends. The CDR3 protein is CAWSGEPGHYGYTF. The DNA for the CDR3 is TGTGCCTGGAGTGGGGAGCCAGGTCACTATGGCTACACCTTC.

This clone was counted a few times. The chain employs TRBV11-3 and TRBJ2-5; D gene ambiguous. V was cut by 1 base and J by 2 bases, with 17 bases left in between. Germline V gene data show CDR1 as SGHNT and CDR2 as YENEEA. The CDR3 is 17 amino acids. CDR3: CASSLGYPPTPQETQYF. The CDR3 DNA is TGTGCCAGCAGCTTAGGGTATCCACCGACACCACAAGAGACCCAGTACTTC. Full variable domain (remainder filled in from reference TRBV11-3 and TRBJ2-5): EAGVVQSPRYKIIEKKQPVAFWCNPISGHNTLYWYLQNLGQGPELLIRYENEEAVDDSQLPKDRFSAERLKGVDSTLKIQPAELGDSAVYLCASSLGYPPTPQETQYFGPGTRLLVL.

The rearrangement uses TRBV14 and TRBJ1-2; D is undetermined. The germline V gene encodes CDR1 SGHDN and CDR2 FVKESK. The CDR3 is 13 residues long. The V end lost 4 bases, the J end lost 8 bases, and 14 bases lay between the germline ends. This CDR3 is CASSPTREVGYTF. The CDR3 nucleotides are TGTGCCAGCAGCCCCACGCGCGAGGTCGGCTACACCTTC.

This clone was observed a handful of times. V and J are TRBV29-1 and TRBJ1-4; D remains ambiguous. The germline V gene encodes CDR1 SQVTM and CDR2 ANQGSEA. Trimming pared 4 bases from V and 3 bases from J, leaving 9 bases between. The CDR3 length is 13 residues. The DNA for the CDR3 is TGCAGCGTTGGATTGCGAGCTAATGAAAAACTGTTTTTT. This sequence encodes CSVGLRANEKLFF.

The chain employs TRBV4-1 and TRBJ1-1, with TRBD1 identical over 7 bases. CDR1 and CDR2 from the germline V gene are MGHRA and YSYEKL. The J segment lost 7 bases and the V segment lost 4 bases, leaving 12 bases of the junction unmatched. CDR3 length: 15 amino acids. For the CDR3, the DNA is TGCGCCAGCAGCCGAGCCGGGACAGCATCTTATGAAGCTTTCTTT. Translating gives CASSRAGTASYEAFF.

V and J are TRBV5-1 and TRBJ1-1; D is unclear. V gave up 0 bases and J gave up 8 bases, with 11 bases separating them. CDR1 and CDR2 (germline): SGHRS, YFSETQ. This CDR3 contains 13 residues. The chain's CDR3 is CASSLAVTREAFF. The DNA for the CDR3 is TGCGCCAGCAGCTTGGCCGTTACGCGGGAAGCTTTCTTT.

CDR3 nucleotide sequence: TGTGCCTGGAGCGTTAGCGGTGGGGGTAGCATTCAGTACTTC. It yields the protein CAWSVSGGGSIQYF. V usage is TRBV30 and J usage is TRBJ2-4; tentatively, D is TRBD2 (6 bases). The V end lost 3 bases, the J end lost 9 bases, and 18 bases lay between the germline ends. Germline V CDR1 and CDR2: GTSNPN, SVGIG (reference sequence). The CDR3 has 14 residues.

The chain uses TRBV9 and TRBJ1-1; D is perhaps TRBD1 (5 bases). Germline V gene sequence: CDR1 SGDLS, CDR2 YYNGEE. The germline V and J ends were trimmed by 0 bases and 1 base, with 13 bases remaining between them. There are 16 residues in the CDR3. The CDR3 is CASSVAVRGGNTEAFF. CDR3 in DNA: TGTGCCAGCAGCGTAGCGGTTCGGGGGGGGAACACTGAAGCTTTCTTT.

This clone was seen only a few times. The chain couples TRBV6-6 to TRBJ1-5; 7 bases line up with TRBD1. V was pared by 6 bases and J by 7 bases, with 9 bases of the junction left unmatched. Germline loops: CDR1 MNHNY, CDR2 SVGAGI (reference sequence). The CDR3 contains 14 residues. The CDR3: CASRQGQVLQPQHF. CDR3 bases: TGTGCCAGCAGGCAAGGACAGGTCCTGCAGCCCCAGCATTTT.

This clone has only a few counts. This chain uses TRBV19 with TRBJ2-3; tentative D call: TRBD1 (5 bases). V was clipped by 7 bases and J by 2 bases, with 19 bases between them. CDR1 is LNHDA, CDR2 SQIVND, per germline (reference sequence). CDR3 length: 16 amino acids. CDR3 DNA: TGTGCCAGTATAGTATGGGGCAGTATCCACACAGATACGCAGTATTTT. This encodes CASIVWGSIHTDTQYF.

This clone has just a few counts. This sequence joins TRBV20-1 and TRBJ2-1; TRBD2 agrees at 7 bases. Trimming at V came to 3 bases and at J to 9 bases, leaving 2 bases not matched to a gene. Germline CDR1 is DFQATT and CDR2 is SNEGSKA (reference sequence). This CDR3 is 11 amino acids long. The CDR3 DNA reads as TGCAGTGCTAGGGGGGGGGTTGAGCAGTTCTTC. Protein product: CSARGGVEQFF.